This T cell receptor beta chain was found in a study of tumor-infiltrating lymphocytes in oesophageal squamous cell carcinoma. This clonotype is medium-sized (0.01 to 0.1%) within its sample. One entry per CDR3 protein, called by TCRdb with MiXCR from the PCR reads. The sample includes about 20,000 distinct CDR3 sequences, 35% to 45% seen only once; the top ten take roughly a sixth. The TCR originated in a female donor with esophageal squamous cell carcinoma. The sample consisted of normal esophageal tissue next to the tumor.

CDR3 sequence: CASSLERNTEAFF. DNA of the CDR3: TGTGCCAGCAGTTTGGAACGGAACACTGAAGCTTTCTTT. The J gene is TRBJ1-1, the V gene TRBV12-3 or TRBV12-4; D call uncertain. The ends were cut back, 3 bases at V and 1 base at J, with 6 bases in the middle. The CDR3 runs to 13 residues.